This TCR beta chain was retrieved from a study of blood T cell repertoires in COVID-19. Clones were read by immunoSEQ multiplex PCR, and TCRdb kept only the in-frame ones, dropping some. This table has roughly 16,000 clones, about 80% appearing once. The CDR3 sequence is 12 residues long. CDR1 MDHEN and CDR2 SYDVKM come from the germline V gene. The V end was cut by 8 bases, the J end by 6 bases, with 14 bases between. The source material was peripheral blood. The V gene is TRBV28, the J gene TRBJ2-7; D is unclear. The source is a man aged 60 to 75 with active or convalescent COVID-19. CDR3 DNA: TGTGCCAGCCGTAGCCAATTGGGCGAGCAGTACTTC. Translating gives CASRSQLGEQYF. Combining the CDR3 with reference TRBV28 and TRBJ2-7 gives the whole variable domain DVKVTQSSRYLVKRTGEKVFLECVQDMDHENMFWYRQDPGLGLRLIYFSYDVKMKEKGDIPEGYSVSREKKERFSLILESASTNQTSMYLCASRSQLGEQYFGPGTRLTVT.